This TCR beta chain was obtained from a study of blood T cells in healthy people across ages. The CDR3 has 15 amino acids. The germline CDR1 and CDR2 sequences are MGHRA and YSYEKL. Trimming shortened V by 1 base and J by 0 bases, and 10 bases separated the two germline ends. A sample-barcoded 5' primer and a J-beta primer mix were used in a second PCR of roughly 6 to 11 cycles. Every cDNA was tagged by a template-switch adaptor with 12 random nucleotides. In TCRdb, the 5' RACE reads were re-called with MiXCR into one record per CDR3 protein. The sample holds 800,000 to 950,000 distinct CDR3 sequences; about 44% are singletons and the top ten take 13%.

This TCR came from a man in his thirties or forties in good health. J is TRBJ2-7 and V is TRBV4-1; weak D call: TRBD2 (7 bases). Sample: blood. This CDR3 reads CASSQGGGPSYEQYF. CDR3 bases: TGCGCCAGCAGCCAAGGCGGGGGCCCCTCCTACGAGCAGTACTTC.